This T cell receptor (beta chain) was sequenced for a study of T cell clusters in autoimmune cytopenias (dated by TCRdb to about 2019). About the study as a whole: Per sample, TRB sequencing gave a median depth of about 49,000 reads and a median of approximately 2,500 distinct TRB clonotypes. Peripheral blood TRB and IGH repertoires were sequenced in autoimmune cytopenia patients at active disease and during treatment follow-up, alongside healthy, CLL and autoimmune hepatitis controls. The study aimed to test whether autoimmune cytopenia patients carry a disease-specific immune repertoire signature usable as a blood-based biomarker. The investigation overall reported the following: TRB repertoire shifts, with less even repertoires in secondary cytopenia and CLL, mostly reflected lymphoma bias rather than autoimmunity. GLIPH results suggested that primary autoimmune cytopenia patients were missing physiological T cell clusters, with 51 clusters found only in healthy donors compared with more than 15 found only in patients. Compared with active autoimmune hepatitis patients, healthy donors had almost three times as many exclusive TRB clusters, a finding consistent with an autoimmunity-wide signature. The cluster-lack signature was not seen for secondary cytopenia versus CLL, apparently masked by the dominant lymphoma-associated repertoire. The T cell clusters were defined in silico only, and their functional role remained to be validated experimentally.

As encoded in the germline V gene, CDR1 is MNHEY while CDR2 is SVGAGI. Spanning cysteine to phenylalanine, the CDR3 consists of 14 amino acids. No coding sequence is recorded. TRB rearrangements were amplified by multiplex PCR following a touch-down protocol, with the TRB-A and TRB-B primer pools mixed in one tube. Illumina adapters and sample indices were attached to the amplicons through two consecutive PCR reactions using Phusion HS II polymerase. The amplicons were gel-purified using the NucleoSpin Gel and PCR Clean-up kit, after which quantification was performed by Qubit and quality was checked on an Agilent 2100 Bioanalyzer. Sequencing of the libraries was performed on an Illumina MiSeq with 600-cycle, single-indexed, paired-end runs. The study's processing was this. MiXCR version 2.1.12 with the default MiXCR reference library was used to align and assemble TRB reads. A clone was defined by each unique CDR3 nucleotide sequence, and the analysis included only productive sequences with two or more reads. Repertoire diversity was assessed by alpha-parameterized diversity profiles (alpha 0 to 5), including Shannon (alpha 1) and Simpson (alpha 2) indices, computed with an R script. The tcR package was used to compute combinatorial TRB VJ usage, and cohorts were compared on this usage by principal component analysis with ade4. GLIPH was used to cluster TCRbeta CDR3s in pairs of cohorts matched for age and read depth, and a Wilcoxon test was used to compare cluster frequencies. The reads underwent TCRdb reprocessing, giving one record for each CDR3 protein sequence and no DNA. Clone size and V and J calls follow TCRdb, not the original study. In this sample's table one finds thousands of distinct CDR3 sequences. Over 2.5% of the sample belongs to the ten largest clones.

Each sample's TRB amplification started from around 0.25 ug of peripheral blood genomic DNA, which corresponds to 35,000 to 45,000 genome equivalents. This clonotype ranks as medium-sized (0.01 to 0.1%) by frequency alone, as no count is recorded. Its antigen is still unknown. The chain couples TRBV6-5 to TRBJ2-4; with no DNA, the TCRdb D assignment of TRBD1 cannot be verified. The sample consisted of peripheral blood. The clonotype was recovered from a human donor with an autoimmune cytopenia or autoimmune hepatitis (not recorded which). The CDR3 amino acid sequence is: CASSYSGQKNIQYF.